A single sample gave rise to the 25 T cell receptor beta chains below, sequenced in a study of T cell changes during pregnancy in multiple sclerosis. Sequencing used immunoSEQ multiplex PCR; TCRdb keeps in-frame clones, though not all of them. The sample holds about 75,000 clones, around 89% seen once. Sequences were derived from peripheral blood, sampled in the first trimester of pregnancy. These receptors were taken from a female donor in good health, enrolled as a control in a pregnancy study.

This clone showed up just once. J is TRBJ2-7 and V is TRBV9, with 11 bases identical to TRBD2. This CDR3 contains 15 residues. Germline values: CDR1 SGDLS, CDR2 YYNGEE. Unmatched junction bases numbered 7, after V lost 3 bases and J lost 5 bases. CDR3 sequence reads: CASSAPGLAVHEQYF. As DNA, the CDR3 is TGTGCCAGCAGCGCGCCGGGACTAGCGGTACACGAGCAGTACTTC.

The chain combines TRBV2 with TRBJ1-5, with D hard to call. This CDR3 region has 11 residues. Per germline, CDR1 SNHLY and CDR2 FYNNEI. V was clipped by 1 base and J by 9 bases, with 4 bases between them. CDR3 in DNA: TGTGCCAGCAGTGAAGGGGCGCCCCAGCATTTT. Translation: CASSEGAPQHF.

This chain connects TRBV7-2 to TRBJ1-5; D possibly corresponds to TRBD1 (6 bases). Germline values: CDR1 SGHTA, CDR2 FQGNSA. The CDR3 is 15 residues long. The V gene lost 5 bases and the J gene lost 3 bases, with 14 bases spanning the gap. For the CDR3, the DNA is TGTGCCAGCAGCGCAGGGGCCCCTTACAATCAGCCCCAGCATTTT. Translated, it gives CASSAGAPYNQPQHF.

The rearrangement links TRBV5-1 to TRBJ2-2; no reliable D call. CDR3 size: 13 residues. Germline CDR1 is SGHRS and CDR2 is YFSETQ. V was shortened by 7 bases and J by 0 bases, with 7 bases between the two germline ends. The CDR3 loop reads CASGLPNTGELFF. The CDR3 DNA follows: TGCGCCAGCGGGCTCCCGAACACCGGGGAGCTGTTTTTT.

There are a few counts of this clone. The CDR3 DNA sequence: TGTGCCAGTAGGCGGGGGGCCTCATCGCCTGGAAACACCATATATTTT. It encodes CASRRGASSPGNTIYF. V gene TRBV19 combines with J gene TRBJ1-3, with D maybe TRBD1 (6 bases). Looked up from germline, CDR1 is LNHDA and CDR2 is SQIVND (reference sequence). V lost 6 bases, J lost 2 bases, and 17 bases lay in between. The CDR3 sequence is 16 residues long.

For the CDR3, the DNA is TGCGCCAGCACCCCAGCGGGAGGGCCTCGTACCGGGGAGCTGTTTTTT. This encodes CASTPAGGPRTGELFF. V and J are TRBV4-3 and TRBJ2-2; 10 bases match TRBD2. The CDR3 length is 16 residues. The V gene's germline CDR1 is LGHNA and CDR2 YSLEER. The trim removed 7 bases at V and 5 bases at J, leaving 10 bases unmatched.

The chain links TRBV7-9 to TRBJ1-3; D might be TRBD1 (5 bases). Deletions cut 11 bases from V and 4 bases from J, with 18 bases between. The germline CDR1 and CDR2 sequences are SEHNR and FQNEAQ (reference sequence). The CDR3 runs 14 residues. This chain's CDR3 is CAARVGAAGNTIYF. CDR3 nucleotides: TGTGCCGCCAGAGTAGGGGCGGCCGGAAACACCATATATTTT.

The table lists this clone with a few counts. The V call is TRBV12-2, the J call TRBJ1-3; the table's D gene call, TRBD1, was not cross checked with the DNA. TRBV12-2 is noted as a pseudogene. The CDR3 loop spans 15 amino acids. The CDR3 region is CASRFVLKGINTIYF. The CDR3 DNA reads TGTGCAAGTCGCTTCGTTTTAAAGGGGATCAACACCATATATTTT.

The chain uses TRBV7-2 and TRBJ2-1, with D possibly matching TRBD1 (5 bases). Germline CDR1 reads SGHTA; CDR2 reads FQGNSA. The CDR3 loop spans 13 amino acids. V gave up 8 bases and J gave up 6 bases, with 14 bases separating them. In nucleotides, the CDR3 is TGTGCCAGCCGGCAGGGCGTCGGCAATGAGCAGTTCTTC. Amino acid sequence: CASRQGVGNEQFF.

The CDR3 DNA reads TGTGCCAGCCAGGGCGCGAACACCGGGGAGCTGTTTTTT. Translating gives CASQGANTGELFF. This chain uses TRBV28 with TRBJ2-2; weak D call: TRBD1 (5 bases). Germline V CDR1 and CDR2: MDHEN, SYDVKM. This CDR3 region has 13 residues. The V gene lost 8 bases and the J gene lost 0 bases, with 7 bases spanning the gap.

The chain has TRBV5-1 and TRBJ1-4, with TRBD1 identical over 8 bases. V lost 2 bases to trimming and J lost 9 bases; unmatched junction nucleotides: 18. This CDR3 is built from 18 residues. Germline CDR1 SGHRS, CDR2 YFSETQ. CDR3 DNA: TGCGCCAGCAGCTTCACCCCCCGTACACAGGGGGACCATCAAAAACTGTTTTTT. This codes for CASSFTPRTQGDHQKLFF.

The CDR3 bases are TGTGCCTGGGACACAGGGGGATCTGGAAACACCATATATTTT. Translating gives CAWDTGGSGNTIYF. The V and J genes are TRBV30 and TRBJ1-3; 8 positions agree with TRBD1. Germline V lookup: CDR1 GTSNPN, CDR2 SVGIG (reference sequence). V shed 5 bases, J shed 1 base, and the junction held 4 bases outside the gene matches. The CDR3 sequence is 14 residues long.

This clone was found once. The chain is built from TRBV7-8 and TRBJ2-1; maybe TRBD1 (5 bases). Per the germline V gene, CDR1 is SGHVS and CDR2 is FQNEAQ. The CDR3 contains 14 residues. V lost 5 bases, J lost 7 bases, and 15 bases lay in between. The CDR3 DNA reads as TGTGCCAGCAGCCAACGAGGTTCAGGGAATGAGCAGTTCTTC. It translates to CASSQRGSGNEQFF.

The chain has TRBV28 and TRBJ2-6; a possible D gene is TRBD1 (5 bases). V lost 6 bases to trimming and J lost 1 base, with 7 bases between them. Germline-derived CDR1 and CDR2 are MDHEN and SYDVKM. The CDR3 totals 14 residues. The chain's CDR3 is CASRDRSGANVLTF. The CDR3 region has the DNA TGTGCCAGCAGAGACAGATCTGGGGCCAACGTCCTGACTTTC.

The chain combines TRBV19 with TRBJ1-2, with a possible D match to TRBD1 (6 bases). In germline, CDR1 is LNHDA, CDR2 SQIVND (reference sequence). V was pared by 9 bases and J by 13 bases, with 12 bases between. CDR3 length: 9 amino acids. The CDR3 region is CASRTDCTF. The CDR3 DNA sequence: TGTGCCAGCCGGACAGACTGCACCTTC.

The chain has TRBV12-2 and TRBJ2-7; the DNA was not used to check the table's D call, TRBD1. TRBV12-2 is a pseudogene locus. CDR3 size: 13 residues. Here the CDR3 DNA reads TGTGCAAGTCGCTTAGCGTCGGACAGGGAGCAGTACTTC. Amino acid sequence: CASRLASDREQYF.

The V gene is TRBV6-1, the J gene TRBJ1-2; TRBD1 matches at 7 bases. The germline V gene encodes CDR1 MNHNS and CDR2 SASEGT. The CDR3 is 13 amino acids. Trimming at V came to 5 bases and at J to 2 bases, leaving 2 bases not matched to a gene. DNA for the CDR3: TGTGCCAGCAGTAGACAGGGAAACTATGGCTACACCTTC. Amino acid sequence: CASSRQGNYGYTF.

A few counts support this clone. The CDR3 DNA reads TGTGCCAGCAGTGAAACAAGGGGTGACGGCAAAAACATTCAGTACTTC. Translated: CASSETRGDGKNIQYF. The chain recombines TRBV25-1 with TRBJ2-4, with D tentatively TRBD1 (5 bases). CDR1 is MGHDK, CDR2 SYGVNS, per germline. CDR3 length equals 16 residues. Trimming stripped 2 bases from V and 3 bases from J, with 14 bases between.

The chain combines TRBV7-9 with TRBJ2-7; 12 bases are a match to TRBD1. Looked up from germline, CDR1 is SEHNR and CDR2 is FQNEAQ (reference sequence). CDR3 length: 15 amino acids. J lost 5 bases, V lost 2 bases, and 4 bases had no gene match. The CDR3 sequence: CASSLLGQGAHEQYF. CDR3 coding DNA: TGTGCCAGCAGCTTACTGGGACAGGGGGCACACGAGCAGTACTTC.

The chain links TRBV4-1 to TRBJ2-2, with D possibly matching TRBD1 (5 bases). Germline-derived CDR1 and CDR2 are MGHRA and YSYEKL. This CDR3 spans 15 amino acids. The V and J ends lost 1 base and 3 bases respectively, with 9 bases between them. Written as DNA, the CDR3 is TGCGCCAGCAGCCAAGGTCCAGGGTACACCGGGGAGCTGTTTTTT. Its translation is CASSQGPGYTGELFF.

The table lists this clone with a few counts. The chain has TRBV28 and TRBJ2-5; a possible D gene is TRBD1 (5 bases). The CDR3 consists of 15 residues. From germline, CDR1 is MDHEN and CDR2 SYDVKM. V was trimmed by 3 bases and J by 4 bases, leaving 15 bases between them. The CDR3 DNA follows: TGTGCCAGCAGTTTGCCCCTTACAGGAAGAGAGACCCAGTACTTC. Translating it yields CASSLPLTGRETQYF.

The chain recombines TRBV19 with TRBJ2-1, with 7 bases aligning to TRBD2. This CDR3 spans 16 amino acids. Per the germline V gene, CDR1 is LNHDA and CDR2 is SQIVND (reference sequence). V shed 3 bases and J 3 bases; nucleotides not matched to a gene: 8. In DNA form, the CDR3 reads TGTGCCAGTAGTATGGGGTTGGGGGGGGGCTACAATGAGCAGTTCTTC. Translated: CASSMGLGGGYNEQFF.

The chain carries TRBV7-9 and TRBJ1-1; 7 nucleotides line up with TRBD1. The length of the CDR3 is 14 residues. V was clipped by 5 bases and J by 7 bases; unmatched bases: 10. Germline CDR1 reads SEHNR; CDR2 reads FQNEAQ (reference sequence). Here the CDR3 reads CASSPRQGTGEAFF. The CDR3 region has the DNA TGTGCCAGCAGCCCCCGACAGGGAACAGGTGAAGCTTTCTTT.

This chain uses TRBV6-4 with TRBJ1-1, with 7 bases fitting TRBD1. After removal of 6 bases from V and 4 bases from J, the junction contained 11 bases not matched to a gene. Germline CDR1 MRHNA, CDR2 SNTAGT. CDR3 length equals 15 residues. The DNA of the CDR3 is TGTGCCAGCAGGGAGGGGGCCTACTGGGGCACTGAAGCTTTCTTT. Translation gives CASREGAYWGTEAFF.

This clone was counted a single time. The rearrangement uses TRBV28 and TRBJ1-2; D unclear. There are 15 residues in the CDR3. The germline V gene encodes CDR1 MDHEN and CDR2 SYDVKM. V shed 6 bases and J shed 7 bases, with 21 bases lying between them. The CDR3 loop reads CASRNPYGTLGGYTF. Here the CDR3 DNA reads TGTGCCAGCAGAAACCCCTATGGAACTCTAGGTGGCTACACCTTC.